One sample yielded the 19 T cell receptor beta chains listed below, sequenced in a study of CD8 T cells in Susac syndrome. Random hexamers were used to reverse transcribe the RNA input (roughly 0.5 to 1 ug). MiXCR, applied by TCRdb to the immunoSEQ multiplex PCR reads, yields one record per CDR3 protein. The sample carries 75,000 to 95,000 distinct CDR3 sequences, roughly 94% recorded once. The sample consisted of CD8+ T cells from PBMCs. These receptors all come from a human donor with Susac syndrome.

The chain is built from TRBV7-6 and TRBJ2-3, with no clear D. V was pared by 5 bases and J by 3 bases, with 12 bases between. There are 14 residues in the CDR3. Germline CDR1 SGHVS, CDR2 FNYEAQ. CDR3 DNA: TGTGCCAGCAGCCCGACTGCCTATACAGATACGCAGTATTTT. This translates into CASSPTAYTDTQYF.

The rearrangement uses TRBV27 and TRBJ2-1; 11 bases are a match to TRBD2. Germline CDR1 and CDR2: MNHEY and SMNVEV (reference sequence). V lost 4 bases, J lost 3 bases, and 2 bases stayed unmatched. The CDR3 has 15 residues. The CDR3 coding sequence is TGTGCCAGCAGTTCCGGGACTAGCGGCTACAATGAGCAGTTCTTC. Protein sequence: CASSSGTSGYNEQFF.

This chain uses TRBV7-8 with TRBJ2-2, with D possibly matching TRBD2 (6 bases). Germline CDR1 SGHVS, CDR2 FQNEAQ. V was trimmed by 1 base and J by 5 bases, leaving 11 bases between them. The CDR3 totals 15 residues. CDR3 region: CASSLEGSGTGELFF. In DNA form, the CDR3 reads TGTGCCAGCAGCTTAGAGGGCAGCGGGACCGGGGAGCTGTTTTTT.

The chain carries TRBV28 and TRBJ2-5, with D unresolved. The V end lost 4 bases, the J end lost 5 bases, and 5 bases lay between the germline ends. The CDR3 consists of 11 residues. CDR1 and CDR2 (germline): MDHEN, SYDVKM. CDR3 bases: TGTGCCAGCAGTTCCTTCGAGACCCAGTACTTC. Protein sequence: CASSSFETQYF.

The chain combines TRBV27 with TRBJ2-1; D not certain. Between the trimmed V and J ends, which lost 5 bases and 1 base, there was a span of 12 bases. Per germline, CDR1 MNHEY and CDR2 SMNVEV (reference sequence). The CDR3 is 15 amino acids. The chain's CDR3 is CASSPFARSYNEQFF. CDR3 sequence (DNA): TGTGCCAGCAGTCCATTCGCGAGGTCCTACAATGAGCAGTTCTTC.

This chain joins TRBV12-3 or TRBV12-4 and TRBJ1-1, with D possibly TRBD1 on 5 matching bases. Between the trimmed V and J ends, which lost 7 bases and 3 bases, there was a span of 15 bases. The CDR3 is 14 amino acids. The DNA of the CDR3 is TGTGCCAGCAATCTAGTGGGGGGATACACTGAAGCTTTCTTT. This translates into CASNLVGGYTEAFF.

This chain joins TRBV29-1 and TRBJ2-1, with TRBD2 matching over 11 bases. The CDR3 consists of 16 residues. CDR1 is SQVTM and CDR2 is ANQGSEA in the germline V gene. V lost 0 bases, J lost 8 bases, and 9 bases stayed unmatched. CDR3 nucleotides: TGCAGCGTTGAAGATGATGGTAGCGGGAGGGTCGATGAGCAGTTCTTC. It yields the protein CSVEDDGSGRVDEQFF.

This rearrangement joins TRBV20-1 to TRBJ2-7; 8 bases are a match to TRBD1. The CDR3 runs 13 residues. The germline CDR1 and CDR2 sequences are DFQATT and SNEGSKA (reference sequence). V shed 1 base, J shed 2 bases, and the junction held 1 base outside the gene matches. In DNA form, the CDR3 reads TGCAGTGCTAGAGCGGGACAGGCCTACGAGCAGTACTTC. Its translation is CSARAGQAYEQYF.

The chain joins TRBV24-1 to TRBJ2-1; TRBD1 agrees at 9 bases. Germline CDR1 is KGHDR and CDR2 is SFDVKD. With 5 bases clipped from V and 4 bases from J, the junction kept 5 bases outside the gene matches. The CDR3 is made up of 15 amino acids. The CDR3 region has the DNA TGTGCCACCAGTGGGGACAGGGACGCGTACAATGAGCAGTTCTTC. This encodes CATSGDRDAYNEQFF.

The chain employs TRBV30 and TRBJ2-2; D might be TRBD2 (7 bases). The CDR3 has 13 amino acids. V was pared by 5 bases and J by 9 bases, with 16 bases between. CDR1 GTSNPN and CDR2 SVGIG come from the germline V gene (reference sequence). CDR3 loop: CAWGLQGGRELFF. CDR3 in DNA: TGTGCCTGGGGGTTACAGGGAGGGCGGGAGCTGTTTTTT.

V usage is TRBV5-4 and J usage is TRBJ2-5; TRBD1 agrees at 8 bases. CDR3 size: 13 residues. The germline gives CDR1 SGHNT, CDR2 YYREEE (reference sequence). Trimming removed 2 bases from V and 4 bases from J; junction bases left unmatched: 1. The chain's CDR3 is CASSFGQGETQYF. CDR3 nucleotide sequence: TGTGCCAGCAGCTTCGGACAGGGAGAGACCCAGTACTTC.

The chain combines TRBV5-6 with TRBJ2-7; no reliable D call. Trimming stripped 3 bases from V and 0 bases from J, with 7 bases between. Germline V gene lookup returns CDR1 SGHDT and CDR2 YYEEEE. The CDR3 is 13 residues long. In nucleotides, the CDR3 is TGTGCCAGCAGCTGGGGTGGCTCCTACGAGCAGTACTTC. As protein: CASSWGGSYEQYF.

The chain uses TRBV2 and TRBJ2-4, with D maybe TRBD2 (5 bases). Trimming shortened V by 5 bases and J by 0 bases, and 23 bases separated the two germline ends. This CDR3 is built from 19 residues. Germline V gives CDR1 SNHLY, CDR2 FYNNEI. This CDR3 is CASSPLELSLWGAKNIQYF. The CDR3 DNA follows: TGTGCCAGCAGTCCACTAGAGCTATCTCTGTGGGGAGCCAAAAACATTCAGTACTTC.

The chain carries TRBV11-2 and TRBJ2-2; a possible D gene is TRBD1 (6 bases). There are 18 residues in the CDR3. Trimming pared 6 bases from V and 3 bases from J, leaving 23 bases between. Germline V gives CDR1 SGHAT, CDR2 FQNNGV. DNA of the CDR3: TGTGCCAGCAGTTTGGGTTACACAGGGCAAAAGCACACCGGGGAGCTGTTTTTT. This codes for CASSLGYTGQKHTGELFF.

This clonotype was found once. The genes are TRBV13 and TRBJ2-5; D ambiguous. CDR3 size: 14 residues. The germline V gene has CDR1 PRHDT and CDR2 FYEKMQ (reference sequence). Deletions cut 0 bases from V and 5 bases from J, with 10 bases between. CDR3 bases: TGTGCCAGCAGCTTAGGTCTATCACGGGAGACCCAGTACTTC. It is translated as CASSLGLSRETQYF.

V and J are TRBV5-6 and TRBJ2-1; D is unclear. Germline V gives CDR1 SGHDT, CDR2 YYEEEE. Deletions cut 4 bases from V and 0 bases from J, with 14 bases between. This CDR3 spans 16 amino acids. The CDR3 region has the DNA TGTGCCAGCAGCCTCGGTACCGGGCCCTCCTACAATGAGCAGTTCTTC. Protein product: CASSLGTGPSYNEQFF.

This CDR3 is CASSQGSGQGSAAFF. The CDR3 coding sequence is TGTGCCAGCAGCCAAGGGTCGGGACAGGGCAGCGCAGCTTTCTTT. The rearrangement joins TRBV14 to TRBJ1-1; 9 positions match TRBD1. Germline CDR1 reads SGHDN; CDR2 reads FVKESK. With V trimmed by 1 base and J by 10 bases, 10 bases remained unmatched. This CDR3 spans 15 amino acids.

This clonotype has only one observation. CDR3 in DNA: TGTGCCAGCAGCCAAAGGGAAGGGGGCCGGGAGACCCAGTACTTC. Amino acids: CASSQREGGRETQYF. This chain joins TRBV14 and TRBJ2-5; 7 bases fit TRBD1. The junction had 8 bases not matched to a gene; V was cut back by 2 bases and J by 5 bases. The germline gives CDR1 SGHDN, CDR2 FVKESK. CDR3 length: 15 amino acids.

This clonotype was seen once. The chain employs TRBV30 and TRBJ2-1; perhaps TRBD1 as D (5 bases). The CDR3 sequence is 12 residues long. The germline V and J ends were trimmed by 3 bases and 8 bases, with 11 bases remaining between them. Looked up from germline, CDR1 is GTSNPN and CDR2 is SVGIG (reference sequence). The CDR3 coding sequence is TGTGCCTGGAGAACAGGCCGGGATGAGCAGTTCTTC. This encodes CAWRTGRDEQFF.